The present T cell receptor (beta chain) was sequenced within a study of patients and donors after allogeneic stem cell transplantation. The CDR3 spans 13 residues. Trimming left V 0 bases short and J 13 bases short, with 15 bases between. Germline CDR1 LGHNA, CDR2 YSLEER. MiXCR, run by TCRdb on the RT-PCR reads, gives a single entry per CDR3 protein. The table lists 920,000 or so distinct CDR3 sequences, over 15% of them singletons. This clonotype appeared many times. The sample comprised blood, either unsorted or a sorted T cell fraction (not recorded which). This sequence joins TRBV4-3 and TRBJ1-1; perhaps TRBD1 as D (5 bases). The receptor's source is a human donor who was either an allogeneic HSCT recipient or a stem cell or donor lymphocyte infusion donor (not recorded which). It is not recorded whose cells these are; they may come from a transplant donor. The CDR3 reads CASSQDGGDPGFF. CDR3 bases: TGCGCCAGCAGCCAAGATGGGGGAGACCCAGGTTTCTTT.